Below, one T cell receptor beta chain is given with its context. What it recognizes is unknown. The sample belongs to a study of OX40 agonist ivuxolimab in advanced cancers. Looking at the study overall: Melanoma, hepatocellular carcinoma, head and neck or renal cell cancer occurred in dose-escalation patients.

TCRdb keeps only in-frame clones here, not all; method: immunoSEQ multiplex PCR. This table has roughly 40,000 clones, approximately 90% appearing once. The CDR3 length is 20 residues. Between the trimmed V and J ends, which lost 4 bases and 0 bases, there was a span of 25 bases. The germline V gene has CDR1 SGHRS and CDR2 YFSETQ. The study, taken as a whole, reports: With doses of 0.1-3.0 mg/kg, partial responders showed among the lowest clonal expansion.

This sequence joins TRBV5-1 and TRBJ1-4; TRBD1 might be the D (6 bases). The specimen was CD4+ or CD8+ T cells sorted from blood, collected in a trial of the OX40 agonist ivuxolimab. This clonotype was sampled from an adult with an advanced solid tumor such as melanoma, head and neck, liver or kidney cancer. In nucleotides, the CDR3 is TGCGCCAGCAGCGAACGGGCCGGGGGCTCATCCCGGACAACTAATGAAAAACTGTTTTTT. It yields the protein CASSERAGGSSRTTNEKLFF. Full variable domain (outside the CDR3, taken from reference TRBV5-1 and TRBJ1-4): KAGVTQTPRYLIKTRGQQVTLSCSPISGHRSVSWYQQTPGQGLQFLFEYFSETQRNKGNFPGRFSGRQFSNSRSEMNVSTLELGDSALYLCASSERAGGSSRTTNEKLFFGSGTQLSVL.